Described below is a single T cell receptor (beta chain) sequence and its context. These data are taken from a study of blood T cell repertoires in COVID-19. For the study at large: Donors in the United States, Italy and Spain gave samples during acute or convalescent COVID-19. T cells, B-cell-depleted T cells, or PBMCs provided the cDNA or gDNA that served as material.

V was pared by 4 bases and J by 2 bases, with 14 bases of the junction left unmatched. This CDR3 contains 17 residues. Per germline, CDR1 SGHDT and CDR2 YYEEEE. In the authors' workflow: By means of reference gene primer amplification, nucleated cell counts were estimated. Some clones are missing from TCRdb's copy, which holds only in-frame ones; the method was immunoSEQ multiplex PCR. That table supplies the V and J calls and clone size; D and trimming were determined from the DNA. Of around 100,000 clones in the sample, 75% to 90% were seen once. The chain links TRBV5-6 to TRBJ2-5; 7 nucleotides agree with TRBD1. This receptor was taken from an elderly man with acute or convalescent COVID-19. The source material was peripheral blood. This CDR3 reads CASSPAFRRQGQETQYF. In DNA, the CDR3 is TGTGCCAGCAGCCCCGCGTTTCGTAGACAGGGACAAGAGACCCAGTACTTC.